These 27 T cell receptor beta chains were sequenced from one sample in a study of technical replicates of blood from several donors. Here immunoSEQ multiplex PCR was the method, and the copy in TCRdb shows in-frame clones only, minus some. The sample holds about 89,000 clones, around 96% seen once. What was sequenced was T cells isolated from PBMCs. These receptors were obtained from a human donor in good health.

This clone was found once. The J gene is TRBJ2-5, the V gene TRBV7-2, with TRBD2 identical over 8 bases. V dropped 6 bases and J dropped 0; count of bases not matched to a gene: 6. Germline CDR1 reads SGHTA; CDR2 reads FQGNSA. The CDR3 runs to 15 residues. The CDR3 DNA follows: TGTGCCAGCAGGACCTTAGCGGGGCACCAAGAGACCCAGTACTTC. It is translated as CASRTLAGHQETQYF.

The chain couples TRBV5-1 to TRBJ2-3, with a tentative D call TRBD2 (6 bases). Germline V gene sequence: CDR1 SGHRS, CDR2 YFSETQ. V was trimmed by 4 bases and J by 2 bases, leaving 17 bases between them. The CDR3 contains 16 residues. For the CDR3, the DNA is TGCGCCAGCAGCACCCTTCCGGGACTCACCACAGATACGCAGTATTTT. This sequence encodes CASSTLPGLTTDTQYF.

DNA for the CDR3: TGTGCCAGCCGTAGTTCGAGCTACGAGCAGTACTTC. Its protein is CASRSSSYEQYF. The chain couples TRBV6-5 to TRBJ2-7; D is unclear. This CDR3 region has 12 residues. V was cut by 8 bases and J by 3 bases, with 11 bases left in between. CDR1 MNHEY and CDR2 SVGAGI come from the germline V gene.

This sequence joins TRBV5-1 and TRBJ1-4; the match to TRBD1 covers 7 bases. The ends lost 2 bases at V and 4 bases at J; junction bases unmatched: 2. CDR1 is SGHRS, CDR2 YFSETQ, per germline. This CDR3 is 14 amino acids long. The DNA of the CDR3 is TGCGCCAGCAGCTTTCGGGACAGTAATGAAAAACTGTTTTTT. This encodes CASSFRDSNEKLFF.

This rearrangement joins TRBV5-4 to TRBJ1-1; 9 bases agree with TRBD1. The CDR3 contains 15 residues. Trimming removed 5 bases from V and 7 bases from J; junction bases left unmatched: 12. Germline loops: CDR1 SGHNT, CDR2 YYREEE (reference sequence). CDR3 bases: TGTGCCAGCAGGCAAACAGGGGGCGGTGTGAATGAAGCTTTCTTT. This sequence encodes CASRQTGGGVNEAFF.

The rearrangement uses TRBV2 and TRBJ2-3, with 10 bases lining up with TRBD2. CDR3 length: 16 amino acids. V gave up 3 bases and J gave up 7 bases; unmatched junction bases: 10. Germline CDR1 and CDR2: SNHLY and FYNNEI. Here the CDR3 DNA reads TGTGCCAGCAGTGAGGGAGCGGGAGGGCACGGGCATACGCAGTATTTT. Protein sequence: CASSEGAGGHGHTQYF.

This clone was seen more than once but under ten times. This chain links TRBV10-2 with TRBJ1-3; 9 nucleotides agree with TRBD1. V shed 8 bases, J shed 8 bases, and the junction held 10 bases outside the gene matches. Germline CDR1 WSHSY, CDR2 SAAADI. The length of the CDR3 is 14 residues. The CDR3 protein is CASGKGQGVDTIYF. CDR3 in DNA: TGCGCCAGCGGCAAGGGACAGGGTGTGGACACCATATATTTT.

This CDR3 reads CASSLRYGQSDTEAFF. The CDR3 coding sequence is TGCGCCAGCAGCCTCCGCTATGGACAGTCTGACACTGAAGCTTTCTTT. V is TRBV4-1 and J is TRBJ1-1; D possibly corresponds to TRBD1 (6 bases). V lost 4 bases to trimming and J lost 3 bases, with 18 bases between them. The CDR3 is 16 amino acids. The germline gives CDR1 MGHRA, CDR2 YSYEKL.

The V gene is TRBV5-1, the J gene TRBJ1-5; TRBD1 matches at 9 bases. Germline V gene lookup returns CDR1 SGHRS and CDR2 YFSETQ. V shed 4 bases and J 1 base; nucleotides not matched to a gene: 3. The CDR3 covers 15 residues. Here the CDR3 reads CASSAGTGSNQPQHF. The CDR3 region has the DNA TGCGCCAGCAGCGCAGGGACAGGGAGCAATCAGCCCCAGCATTTT.

The V gene is TRBV19, the J gene TRBJ1-2; 8 bases fit TRBD1. The germline CDR1 and CDR2 sequences are LNHDA and SQIVND (reference sequence). The CDR3 totals 16 residues. V dropped 6 bases and J dropped 5; count of bases not matched to a gene: 14. The DNA for the CDR3 is TGTGCCAGTAGGGCTCCAGGGGGCGTGGATCTATATGGCTACACCTTC. It yields the protein CASRAPGGVDLYGYTF. The whole variable domain, remainder taken from reference TRBV19 and TRBJ1-2, is DGGITQSPKYLFRKEGQNVTLSCEQNLNHDAMYWYRQDPGQGLRLIYYSQIVNDFQKGDIAEGYSVSREKKESFPLTVTSAQKNPTAFYLCASRAPGGVDLYGYTFGSGTRLTVV.

On this clone: At one end the junction does not follow the germline gene, possibly because of a read error. The chain uses TRBV4-1 and TRBJ1-1; D is undetermined. Germline V gene lookup returns CDR1 MGHRA and CDR2 YSYEKL. The CDR3 is 14 residues long. The CDR3 spells CASSQDFGNAEAFF. The CDR3 DNA reads as TGCGCCAGCAGCCAAGACTTCGGGAACGCTGAAGCTTTCTTT.

This sequence joins TRBV9 and TRBJ1-3, with 7 positions matching TRBD1. Germline V gene lookup returns CDR1 SGDLS and CDR2 YYNGEE. The CDR3 sequence is 17 residues long. The J segment lost 3 bases and the V segment lost 2 bases, leaving 11 bases of the junction unmatched. The CDR3 DNA is TGTGCCAGCAGCGTGGGGTATCAGGGGGTGTATGGAAACACCATATATTTT. Protein product: CASSVGYQGVYGNTIYF.

This chain joins TRBV6-6 and TRBJ1-4, with TRBD1 matching 8 bases. Trimming removed 6 bases from V and 12 bases from J; junction bases left unmatched: 12. This CDR3 is built from 14 residues. The germline V gene has CDR1 MNHNY and CDR2 SVGAGI (reference sequence). The CDR3 nucleotides read TGTGCCAGCAGCCGTGACAGGGGCAATGTGGAACTGTTTTTT. It is translated as CASSRDRGNVELFF.

The V call is TRBV7-6, the J call TRBJ2-5; possibly TRBD1 for D (5 bases). From germline, CDR1 is SGHVS and CDR2 FNYEAQ. The CDR3 extends over 14 amino acids. Trimming cost V 6 bases and J 1 base, with 12 bases left between them. As DNA, the CDR3 is TGTGCCAGCAGAGAAAGACAGCTCCAAGAGACCCAGTACTTC. Protein product: CASRERQLQETQYF.

The chain employs TRBV5-1 and TRBJ1-1; D is unclear. The germline CDR1 and CDR2 sequences are SGHRS and YFSETQ. CDR3 length: 13 residues. V was clipped by 0 bases and J by 5 bases, with 8 bases between them. CDR3 sequence (DNA): TGCGCCAGCAGCTTGGATCAGTGGACTGAAGCTTTCTTT. This encodes CASSLDQWTEAFF.

The J gene is TRBJ2-3, the V gene TRBV5-1; D might be TRBD1 (5 bases). The germline V gene has CDR1 SGHRS and CDR2 YFSETQ. CDR3 size: 15 residues. The ends were cut back, 5 bases at V and 2 bases at J, with 15 bases in the middle. The CDR3 protein is CASRDTSYLTDTQYF. In DNA form, the CDR3 reads TGCGCCAGCAGGGACACTTCGTATCTCACAGATACGCAGTATTTT. Full variable domain (missing parts from reference TRBV5-1 and TRBJ2-3): KAGVTQTPRYLIKTRGQQVTLSCSPISGHRSVSWYQQTPGQGLQFLFEYFSETQRNKGNFPGRFSGRQFSNSRSEMNVSTLELGDSALYLCASRDTSYLTDTQYFGPGTRLTVL.

The V gene is TRBV11-3, the J gene TRBJ2-1; TRBD2 agrees at 8 bases. The trim removed 5 bases at V and 4 bases at J, leaving 7 bases unmatched. Germline assignment: CDR1 SGHNT and CDR2 YENEEA. There are 15 residues in the CDR3. The CDR3 protein is CASSRSGDLYNEQFF. CDR3 sequence (DNA): TGTGCCAGCAGCCGTAGCGGGGACCTATACAATGAGCAGTTCTTC.

The chain employs TRBV9 and TRBJ2-2; D perhaps matches TRBD2 (5 bases). Germline V gives CDR1 SGDLS, CDR2 YYNGEE. V was pared by 0 bases and J by 10 bases, with 13 bases between. CDR3 length: 14 amino acids. DNA for the CDR3: TGTGCCAGCAGCGTAGGGCTCGGGGTTGCGGAGCTGTTTTTT. This translates into CASSVGLGVAELFF.

The V and J genes are TRBV7-3 and TRBJ1-1; 9 nucleotides agree with TRBD1. The germline gives CDR1 SGHTA, CDR2 FQGTGA. This CDR3 has 17 residues. The junction had 16 bases not matched to a gene; V was cut back by 5 bases and J by 6 bases. DNA of the CDR3: TGTGCCAGCAGCCCCCTTGTTCTAGGACAGGGGACGGCTGAAGCTTTCTTT. This sequence encodes CASSPLVLGQGTAEAFF.

CDR3 nucleotides: TGTGCCAGCAGCTCCCCCGGCAGGCGCGAGCAGTACTTC. It specifies CASSSPGRREQYF. The chain couples TRBV9 to TRBJ2-7; D is uncertain. The CDR3 sequence is 13 residues long. The germline V and J ends were trimmed by 4 bases and 6 bases, with 14 bases remaining between them. CDR1 SGDLS and CDR2 YYNGEE come from the germline V gene.

The chain recombines TRBV5-1 with TRBJ2-1; 8 bases fit TRBD1. Germline lookup yields CDR1 SGHRS and CDR2 YFSETQ. The CDR3 extends over 16 amino acids. With V trimmed by 3 bases and J by 0 bases, 5 bases remained unmatched. The CDR3 loop is CASSSSGTGSYNEQFF. The CDR3, as DNA: TGCGCCAGCAGCTCTTCCGGGACAGGCTCCTACAATGAGCAGTTCTTC.

The V and J genes are TRBV11-2 and TRBJ2-5, with TRBD2 matching over 13 bases. Trimming at V came to 4 bases and at J to 5 bases, leaving 7 bases not matched to a gene. The CDR3 totals 16 residues. Germline V lookup: CDR1 SGHAT, CDR2 FQNNGV. The CDR3 here is CASSSRTSGGKETQYF. In DNA, the CDR3 is TGTGCCAGCAGCTCCCGGACTAGCGGGGGCAAGGAGACCCAGTACTTC. Using reference TRBV11-2 and TRBJ2-5 for the parts outside the CDR3, the full variable domain is EAGVAQSPRYKIIEKRQSVAFWCNPISGHATLYWYQQILGQGPKLLIQFQNNGVVDDSQLPKDRFSAERLKGVDSTLKIQPAKLEDSAVYLCASSSRTSGGKETQYFGPGTRLLVL.

The sample holds a few counts of this clone. The rearrangement links TRBV27 to TRBJ1-4; D gene ambiguous. Per the germline V gene, CDR1 is MNHEY and CDR2 is SMNVEV (reference sequence). Trimming shortened V by 1 base and J by 5 bases, and 11 bases separated the two germline ends. The CDR3 runs 15 residues. CDR3 region: CASSLYGPPNEKLFF. The CDR3 DNA is TGTGCCAGCAGTTTATATGGCCCACCGAATGAAAAACTGTTTTTT.

The genes are TRBV28 and TRBJ2-7; 8 bases line up with TRBD2. The length of the CDR3 is 12 residues. V gave up 10 bases and J gave up 2 bases; unmatched junction bases: 4. CDR1 is MDHEN and CDR2 is SYDVKM in the germline V gene. The DNA of the CDR3 is TGTGCCATACGGGAGGGGCCCTACGAGCAGTACTTC. As protein: CAIREGPYEQYF. Complete variable domain (other parts from reference TRBV28 and TRBJ2-7): DVKVTQSSRYLVKRTGEKVFLECVQDMDHENMFWYRQDPGLGLRLIYFSYDVKMKEKGDIPEGYSVSREKKERFSLILESASTNQTSMYLCAIREGPYEQYFGPGTRLTVT.

This chain links TRBV29-1 with TRBJ1-1; unclear D gene. Trimming pared 0 bases from V and 3 bases from J, leaving 8 bases between. The CDR3 totals 13 residues. CDR1 and CDR2 (germline): SQVTM, ANQGSEA. The CDR3 coding sequence is TGCAGCGTTGAAGATCTCGTTTACACTGAAGCTTTCTTT. Its protein is CSVEDLVYTEAFF.

The chain carries TRBV5-6 and TRBJ1-6; TRBD1 aligns across 7 bases. Germline lookup yields CDR1 SGHDT and CDR2 YYEEEE. Germline trimming cut 0 bases from V and 7 bases from J; bases unmatched to any gene: 1. This CDR3 region has 14 residues. CDR3 sequence reads: CASSLEGANSPLHF. The CDR3 DNA reads as TGTGCCAGCAGCTTGGAGGGGGCGAATTCACCCCTCCACTTT.

The chain links TRBV2 to TRBJ1-2; TRBD1 is a possible D gene (5 bases). The germline CDR1 and CDR2 sequences are SNHLY and FYNNEI. The CDR3 is 14 amino acids. The V end was cut by 7 bases, the J end by 2 bases, with 14 bases between. CDR3 DNA sequence: TGTGCCAGCACCGCGGGGGGGAGGAACTATGGCTACACCTTC. Translation: CASTAGGRNYGYTF.